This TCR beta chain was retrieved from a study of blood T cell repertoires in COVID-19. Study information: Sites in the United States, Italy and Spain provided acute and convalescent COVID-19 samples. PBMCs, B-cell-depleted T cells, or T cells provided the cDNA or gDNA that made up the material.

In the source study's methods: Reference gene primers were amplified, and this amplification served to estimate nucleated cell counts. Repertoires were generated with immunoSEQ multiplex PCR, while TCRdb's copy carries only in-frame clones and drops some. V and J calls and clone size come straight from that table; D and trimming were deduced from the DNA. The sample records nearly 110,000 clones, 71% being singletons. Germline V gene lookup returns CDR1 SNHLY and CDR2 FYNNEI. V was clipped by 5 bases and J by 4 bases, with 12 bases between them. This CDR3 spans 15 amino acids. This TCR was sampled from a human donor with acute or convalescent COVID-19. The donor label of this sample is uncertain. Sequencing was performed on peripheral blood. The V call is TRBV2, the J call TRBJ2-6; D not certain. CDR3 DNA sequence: TGTGCCAGCAGTAGAGACACCGGAGGGGCCAACGTCCTGACTTTC. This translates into CASSRDTGGANVLTF.